The subject of this entry is one T cell receptor beta chain. Antigen specificity is unknown. The data were obtained in a study of shared clonotypes between healthy human individuals. The replicate PCRs on unsorted PBMC were given 300 ng DNA, which is approximately 30,000 T cell genomes. Profiled with immunoSEQ multiplex PCR; TCRdb holds only in-frame clones, not every one. Here the sample spans about half a million clones, around 74% being singletons. Per the germline V gene, CDR1 is SQVTM and CDR2 is ANQGSEA. The CDR3 covers 15 residues. The study's findings and limits: Blood was the sole source, and tissue repertoires probably differ.

The source is a woman between 40 and 50 years old in good health. Some clones in this sample may be carry-over from other donors' samples. Sequenced input: PBMCs. The V call is TRBV29-1, the J call TRBJ2-5, with 10 nucleotides matching TRBD1. The J call may be faulty, since TRBJ2-7 better matches the DNA end. The CDR3 region has the DNA TGCAGCGTTCGTCGACAGGGGGCGGACCGGGTCGAGCAGTACTTC. Translation gives CSVRRQGADRVEQYF.